One and the same sample provided the 2 T cell receptor beta chains below, sequenced in a study of chemoradiotherapy in HPV16-positive cancers. The data were produced by immunoSEQ multiplex PCR, yet TCRdb's version contains in-frame clones alone and is incomplete. In the table there are approximately 35,000 clones, around 92% of which are singletons. The sequencing used blood, collected from a patient who underwent chemoradiotherapy. These receptor sequences come from a human donor with HPV-associated anogenital cancer.

The chain couples TRBV7-9 to TRBJ1-5; D is unresolved. Germline V lookup: CDR1 SEHNR, CDR2 FQNEAQ (reference sequence). This CDR3 has 13 residues. The V gene lost 3 bases and the J gene lost 3 bases, with 6 bases spanning the gap. The DNA for the CDR3 is TGTGCCAGCAGCTTTGCGGCCAATCAGCCCCAGCATTTT. Its translation: CASSFAANQPQHF.

V usage is TRBV6-6 and J usage is TRBJ2-5; D gene ambiguous. CDR3 length: 11 residues. With 6 bases removed from V and 4 bases from J, the gap between germline ends came to 6 bases. Germline lookup yields CDR1 MNHNY and CDR2 SVGAGI (reference sequence). The CDR3 sequence: CASRLGETQYF. The CDR3 DNA is TGTGCCAGCAGACTCGGAGAGACCCAGTACTTC.